This TCR beta chain was captured by sequencing in a study of T cells in Graves' hyperthyroidism and ophthalmopathy. The CDR3 regions of TCR beta were amplified from RNA transcripts. The HTBI primer set was used in a first-round RT-PCR of the TCR CDR3. Each CDR3 protein is one row after TCRdb ran MiXCR on the multiplex PCR reads. The table has a few hundred thousand distinct CDR3 sequences, around 15% seen once; the top ten hold less than 3.5%. Enrolled ophthalmopathy patients presented with a Clinical Activity Score of at least 3, a NOSPECS grade of at least 4, and disease duration under 3 months. Together with thyroid ultrasound, orbital computed tomography, serum thyroxine and TRAb, clinical symptoms were used for diagnoses. Whole-study results and caveats: Blood also contained most expanded thyroid clonotypes above 0.001.

The CDR3 length is 13 residues. Germline V lookup: CDR1 MNHNS, CDR2 SASEGT. Trimming pared 2 bases from V and 10 bases from J, leaving 12 bases between. This clonotype was recorded a few times. Antigen specificity is unknown. This clonotype was sampled from a woman aged 40 to 50 with Graves' ophthalmopathy. Sequencing was performed on blood. This chain links TRBV6-1 with TRBJ2-1; D unclear. Here the CDR3 DNA reads TGTGCCAGCAGTGAATCCCGAGTAGCCGAGCAGTTCTTC. The encoded protein is CASSESRVAEQFF.